The TCR beta chain under discussion was sequenced for a study of T cell changes during pregnancy in multiple sclerosis. Assay used: immunoSEQ multiplex PCR; TCRdb lists only in-frame clones, some missing. The sample includes some 100,000 clones, about 92% of them seen just once. Looked up from germline, CDR1 is MNHEY and CDR2 is SMNVEV (reference sequence). There are 18 residues in the CDR3. The V and J ends lost 4 bases and 7 bases, in that order; junction bases with no gene match: 11. The rearrangement joins TRBV27 to TRBJ1-6, with 12 bases matching TRBD1. Sequenced here: peripheral blood, sampled in the second trimester of pregnancy. The receptor was derived from a female donor with multiple sclerosis, enrolled in a pregnancy study. The CDR3 sequence: CASSSTPGTGGWNSPLHF. CDR3 DNA sequence: TGTGCCAGCAGTTCCACCCCCGGGACAGGGGGCTGGAATTCACCCCTCCACTTT.